These T cell receptor beta chains were read from a single sample in a study of beta chain features in type 1 diabetes. Assay: immunoSEQ multiplex PCR; the TCRdb copy retains only in-frame clones and omits some. The data show about 450,000 clones, approximately 10% seen once. The sequencing sample was made of naive CD4+ T cells from blood. The origin of the receptors is a woman aged 18-29 years in good health. The CDR3 runs from the conserved cysteine through the conserved F or W.

v_call | cdr3_length | cdr3_aa
TRBV6-6 | 14 | CASSYPGGASEAFF
TRBV4-3 | 14 | CASSPRMGVSPLHF
TRBV5-1 | 15 | CASSLLGQGAYEQYF
TRBV5-6 | 15 | CASSLDRASYNEQFF
TRBV7-8 | 16 | CASSPRFAGGHNEQFF
TRBV20-1 | 10 | CSAREDTQYF
TRBV5-1 | 15 | CASSLTGGSYNEQFF
TRBV2 | 13 | CATTMGLVYEQYF
TRBV9 | 14 | CASSRRDRQETQYF
TRBV2 | 14 | CASSEPQGIGTQYF
TRBV11-1 | 11 | CASSLNYEQYF
TRBV29-1 | 14 | CSVPGPDRGGIQYF
TRBV9 | 14 | CASSVGGVQETQYF
TRBV9 | 16 | CASSVDGYSYNSPLHF
TRBV10-3 | 11 | CAISPAYEQYF
TRBV7-2 | 12 | CASSLVSYEQYF
TRBV29-1 | 12 | CSVGGGFYGYTF
TRBV4-3 | 16 | CASSQDPQGSAGELFF
TRBV4-2 | 16 | CASSQTSGGYQETQYF
TRBV5-1 | 14 | CASSLDAGTYGYTF
TRBV13 | 14 | CASSSNGNTDTQYF
TRBV7-8 | 18 | CASSLRQTDALAKNIQYF
TRBV9 | 17 | CASSVRGTSGYTGELFF
TRBV9 | 15 | CASSRSGVSYNEQFF
TRBV28 | 17 | CASSSAGGPSSTDTQYF
TRBV7-2 | 15 | CASSLRTGGRDTQYF
TRBV9 | 14 | CASSATRAGNIQYF
TRBV7-8 | 16 | CASSLVRVWSNQPQHF
TRBV6-5 | 14 | CASSSPGESSEQYF
TRBV5-1 | 15 | CASSLGVYSTDTQYF
TRBV6-6 | 13 | CAGRVSNTGELFF
TRBV14 | 15 | CASSPYPRGNTEAFF
TRBV30 | 14 | CAWVGVGMNTEAFF
TRBV9 | 16 | CASSVVPSGGQFTQYF
TRBV27 | 14 | CASSPIDRSGGYTF
TRBV28 | 17 | CASSFGRGPAASYGYTF
TRBV5-4 | 15 | CASSAGQVYNSPLHF
TRBV7-9 | 15 | CASSFGQGSNYGYTF
TRBV18 | 16 | CASSPPGTSGANVLTF
TRBV30 | 15 | CAWTGLAGRNGELFF
TRBV7-2 | 13 | CASSSGQGDGYTF
TRBV19 | 14 | CASREGALADTQYF
TRBV15 | 12 | CATSVDRSVAFF